The rows below give T cell receptor beta chains drawn from one sample of a study of cytomegalovirus exposure and HLA in healthy donors. Method: immunoSEQ multiplex PCR; TCRdb's copy keeps in-frame clones and lacks some. Counted here are about 110,000 clones, just over 70% occurring once; the ten biggest clones make up about 0.8%. Sequenced sample: PBMCs. These TCRs come from a boy aged 5-17 years in good health and CMV-seronegative. Both conserved end residues are trimmed from each CDR3. Each record gives: CDR3 protein, J gene, V gene, D gene. The D gene is left open where the match is weak.

CDR3aa: ASSEGAGNYGYT; j_gene: TRBJ1-2; v_gene: TRBV2; d_gene: -
CDR3aa: ASSIRPRGGNEKLF; j_gene: TRBJ1-4; v_gene: TRBV5-1; d_gene: -
CDR3aa: AIRRDLNEQF; j_gene: TRBJ2-1; v_gene: TRBV10-3; d_gene: -
CDR3aa: ASSHGQVNSNQPQH; j_gene: TRBJ1-5; v_gene: TRBV19; d_gene: TRBD1
CDR3aa: ASSLAQGYMQPQH; j_gene: TRBJ1-5; v_gene: TRBV7-6; d_gene: -
CDR3aa: ASSFAGTEAF; j_gene: TRBJ1-1; v_gene: TRBV28; d_gene: -
CDR3aa: ASSPRGGVNQPQH; j_gene: TRBJ1-5; v_gene: TRBV27; d_gene: -
CDR3aa: ASSQAGYEQY; j_gene: TRBJ2-7; v_gene: TRBV6-5; d_gene: -
CDR3aa: ASSLDGGTAFIEQY; j_gene: -; v_gene: TRBV11-3; d_gene: -
CDR3aa: ASSLGQRSY; j_gene: TRBJ2-7; v_gene: TRBV27; d_gene: -
CDR3aa: ASSRGQGDDSPLH; j_gene: TRBJ1-6; v_gene: TRBV6-5; d_gene: TRBD1
CDR3aa: ASSLTSGSEQY; j_gene: TRBJ2-7; v_gene: TRBV7-3; d_gene: -
CDR3aa: ASSLGIRSEAREY; j_gene: TRBJ2-5; v_gene: TRBV5-1; d_gene: -
CDR3aa: ASTLQGPGETQY; j_gene: TRBJ2-5; v_gene: TRBV2; d_gene: -
CDR3aa: ASSPRYLNYEQY; j_gene: TRBJ2-7; v_gene: TRBV5-1; d_gene: -
CDR3aa: ASSLLLRGTGTEQY; j_gene: TRBJ2-7; v_gene: TRBV28; d_gene: TRBD1
CDR3aa: ASSLVLGRYYGYT; j_gene: TRBJ1-2; v_gene: TRBV5-1; d_gene: -
CDR3aa: ASSIWGTGETYT; j_gene: TRBJ1-2; v_gene: TRBV19; d_gene: TRBD1
CDR3aa: ASSLAPGGTREKLF; j_gene: TRBJ1-4; v_gene: TRBV11-2; d_gene: -
CDR3aa: ASAAGPGELF; j_gene: TRBJ2-2; v_gene: TRBV2; d_gene: TRBD2
CDR3aa: ASSSWGFYGYT; j_gene: TRBJ1-2; v_gene: TRBV25-1; d_gene: -
CDR3aa: ASTDRLGTEAF; j_gene: TRBJ1-1; v_gene: TRBV2; d_gene: -
CDR3aa: ASSPTGDTQY; j_gene: TRBJ2-3; v_gene: TRBV7-9; d_gene: TRBD1
CDR3aa: ATSRKQGAGGANVLT; j_gene: TRBJ2-6; v_gene: TRBV15; d_gene: TRBD1
CDR3aa: ASSPERGSYGYT; j_gene: TRBJ1-2; v_gene: TRBV4-3; d_gene: -
CDR3aa: ASSLGDRGENARL; j_gene: TRBJ2-1; v_gene: TRBV7-9; d_gene: TRBD1
CDR3aa: ASRSGVSTEAF; j_gene: TRBJ1-1; v_gene: TRBV2; d_gene: -
CDR3aa: ASSPRRLAQTGANVLT; j_gene: TRBJ2-6; v_gene: TRBV7-2; d_gene: TRBD2
CDR3aa: ASSVNRGSSYNEQF; j_gene: TRBJ2-1; v_gene: TRBV7-9; d_gene: TRBD1
CDR3aa: ASSQTQGNGYT; j_gene: TRBJ1-2; v_gene: TRBV6-5; d_gene: -
CDR3aa: ASSLASGSTDTQY; j_gene: TRBJ2-3; v_gene: TRBV7-9; d_gene: -
CDR3aa: AISRLAPGELF; j_gene: TRBJ2-2; v_gene: TRBV10-3; d_gene: TRBD2
CDR3aa: ASQQENGGETQY; j_gene: TRBJ2-5; v_gene: TRBV30; d_gene: TRBD2
CDR3aa: ASSLRGAEAF; j_gene: TRBJ1-1; v_gene: TRBV6-5; d_gene: -
CDR3aa: AWSVGDFYGYT; j_gene: TRBJ1-2; v_gene: TRBV30; d_gene: -
CDR3aa: ASSTSGITQY; j_gene: TRBJ2-3; v_gene: TRBV9; d_gene: TRBD2
CDR3aa: ASSLILATNRGGTYNEQF; j_gene: TRBJ2-1; v_gene: TRBV28; d_gene: TRBD2
CDR3aa: ASRRQGGYGYT; j_gene: TRBJ1-2; v_gene: TRBV6-5; d_gene: TRBD1
CDR3aa: ASSRDSNTEAF; j_gene: TRBJ1-1; v_gene: TRBV5-1; d_gene: TRBD1
CDR3aa: ASSPPAGLNYGYT; j_gene: TRBJ1-2; v_gene: TRBV5-6; d_gene: -
CDR3aa: ASAGGNEQF; j_gene: TRBJ2-1; v_gene: TRBV2; d_gene: TRBD2
CDR3aa: ASSLVSTGGDYQPQH; j_gene: TRBJ1-5; v_gene: TRBV5-6; d_gene: -
CDR3aa: ASRGLAAPYEQY; j_gene: -; v_gene: TRBV6-5; d_gene: TRBD2
CDR3aa: ASSARGRVGTDTQY; j_gene: TRBJ2-3; v_gene: TRBV9; d_gene: TRBD1
CDR3aa: ASSQERVKGGLHTEAF; j_gene: TRBJ1-1; v_gene: TRBV4-1; d_gene: -
CDR3aa: ASSLSTKNIQY; j_gene: TRBJ2-4; v_gene: TRBV7-9; d_gene: -
CDR3aa: ASSPTGGTGGYGYT; j_gene: TRBJ1-2; v_gene: TRBV28; d_gene: TRBD1
CDR3aa: ASSPQGASNQPQH; j_gene: TRBJ1-5; v_gene: TRBV5-1; d_gene: TRBD1
CDR3aa: ASSPRGQPQH; j_gene: TRBJ1-5; v_gene: TRBV27; d_gene: -
CDR3aa: ASSVEGVSYT; j_gene: TRBJ1-2; v_gene: TRBV9; d_gene: -
CDR3aa: ATSKEIGWRTGRYYSNQPQH; j_gene: TRBJ1-5; v_gene: TRBV15; d_gene: -
CDR3aa: ASRKIGRGGINEQF; j_gene: TRBJ2-1; v_gene: TRBV19; d_gene: -
CDR3aa: ASSIIPDSRGNQPQH; j_gene: TRBJ1-5; v_gene: TRBV19; d_gene: -
CDR3aa: ASSPGGSGRAYNEQF; j_gene: TRBJ2-1; v_gene: TRBV7-3; d_gene: TRBD2